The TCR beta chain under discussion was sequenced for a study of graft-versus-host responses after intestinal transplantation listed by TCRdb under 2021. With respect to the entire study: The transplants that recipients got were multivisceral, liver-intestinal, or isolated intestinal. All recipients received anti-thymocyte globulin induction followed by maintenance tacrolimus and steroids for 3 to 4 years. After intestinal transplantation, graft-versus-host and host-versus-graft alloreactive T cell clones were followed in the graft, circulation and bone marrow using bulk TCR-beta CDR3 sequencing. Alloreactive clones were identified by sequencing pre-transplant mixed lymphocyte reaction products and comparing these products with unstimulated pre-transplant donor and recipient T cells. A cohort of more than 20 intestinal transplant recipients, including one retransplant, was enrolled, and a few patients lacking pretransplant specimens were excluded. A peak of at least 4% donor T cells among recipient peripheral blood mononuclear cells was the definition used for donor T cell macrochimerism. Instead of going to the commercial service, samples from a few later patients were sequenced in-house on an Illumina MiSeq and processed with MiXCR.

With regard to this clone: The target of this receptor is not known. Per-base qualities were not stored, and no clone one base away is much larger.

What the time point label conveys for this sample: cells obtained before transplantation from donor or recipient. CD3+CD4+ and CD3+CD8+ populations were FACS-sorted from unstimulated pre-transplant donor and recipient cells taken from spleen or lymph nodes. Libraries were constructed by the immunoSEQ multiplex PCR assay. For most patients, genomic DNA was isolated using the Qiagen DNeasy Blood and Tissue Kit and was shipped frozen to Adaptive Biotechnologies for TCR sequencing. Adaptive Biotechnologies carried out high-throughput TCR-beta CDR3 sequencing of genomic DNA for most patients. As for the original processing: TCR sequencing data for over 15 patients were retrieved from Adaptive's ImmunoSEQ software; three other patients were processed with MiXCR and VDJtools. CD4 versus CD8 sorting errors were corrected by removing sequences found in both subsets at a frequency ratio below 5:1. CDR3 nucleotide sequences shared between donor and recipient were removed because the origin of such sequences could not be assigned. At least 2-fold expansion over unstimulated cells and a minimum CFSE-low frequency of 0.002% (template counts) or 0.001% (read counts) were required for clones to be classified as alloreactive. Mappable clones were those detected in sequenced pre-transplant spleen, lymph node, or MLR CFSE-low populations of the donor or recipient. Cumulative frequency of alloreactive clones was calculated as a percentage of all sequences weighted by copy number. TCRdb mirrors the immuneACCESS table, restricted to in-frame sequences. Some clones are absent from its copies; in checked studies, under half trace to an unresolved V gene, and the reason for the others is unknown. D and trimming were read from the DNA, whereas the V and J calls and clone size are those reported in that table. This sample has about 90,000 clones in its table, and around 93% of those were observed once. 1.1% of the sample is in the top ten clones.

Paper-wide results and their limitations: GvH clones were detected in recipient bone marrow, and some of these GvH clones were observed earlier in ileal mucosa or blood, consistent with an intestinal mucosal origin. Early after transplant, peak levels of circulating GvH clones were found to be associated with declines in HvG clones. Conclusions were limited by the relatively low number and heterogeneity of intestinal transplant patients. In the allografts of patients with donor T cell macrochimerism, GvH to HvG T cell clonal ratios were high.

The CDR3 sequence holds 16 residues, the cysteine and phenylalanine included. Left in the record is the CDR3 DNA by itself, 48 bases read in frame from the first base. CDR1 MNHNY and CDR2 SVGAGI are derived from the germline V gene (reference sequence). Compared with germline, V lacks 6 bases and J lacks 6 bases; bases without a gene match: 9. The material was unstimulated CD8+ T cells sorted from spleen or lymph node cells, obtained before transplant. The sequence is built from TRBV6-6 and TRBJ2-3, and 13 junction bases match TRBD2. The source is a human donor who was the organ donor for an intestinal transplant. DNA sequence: TGTGCCAGCAGCAAACTAGCGGGGGGGCCCTCGGATACGCAGTATTTT. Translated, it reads CASSKLAGGPSDTQYF.